Here is one T cell receptor beta chain with its context. Sample-barcoded 5' priming and a J-beta primer mix drove a second PCR of roughly 6 to 12 cycles. Each cDNA molecule received a tag from a template-switch adaptor that had 12 random nucleotides. TCRdb independently ran MiXCR on the 5' RACE reads; one entry per CDR3 protein. The table has hundreds of thousands of distinct CDR3 sequences, 45% to 60% seen once; the top ten hold about 13%. The data belong to a study of blood T cells in healthy people across ages. The individuals who served as donors were healthy Caucasians living in Russia, aged roughly 6 to 100. The junction had 12 bases not matched to a gene; V was cut back by 4 bases and J by 2 bases. Germline V gene data show CDR1 as MNHEY and CDR2 as SVGAGI. The CDR3 sequence is 18 residues long.

The chain carries TRBV6-5 and TRBJ2-1, with 9 bases aligning to TRBD2. Input material: blood. The clonotype comes from a woman over 75 in good health. CDR3 sequence reads: CASSSPPRSGGTYNEQFF. The CDR3 nucleotides are TGTGCCAGCAGTTCCCCCCCGAGGAGCGGGGGGACCTACAATGAGCAGTTCTTC.